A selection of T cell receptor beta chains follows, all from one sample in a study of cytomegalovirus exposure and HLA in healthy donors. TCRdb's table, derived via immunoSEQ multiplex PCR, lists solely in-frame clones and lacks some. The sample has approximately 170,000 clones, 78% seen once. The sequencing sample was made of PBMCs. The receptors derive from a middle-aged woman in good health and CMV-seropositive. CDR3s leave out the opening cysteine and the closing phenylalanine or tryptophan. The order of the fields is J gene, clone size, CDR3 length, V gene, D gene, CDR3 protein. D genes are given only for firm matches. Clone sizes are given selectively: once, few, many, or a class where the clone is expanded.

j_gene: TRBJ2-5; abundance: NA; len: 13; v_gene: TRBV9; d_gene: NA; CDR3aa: ASSLRDTSWETQY
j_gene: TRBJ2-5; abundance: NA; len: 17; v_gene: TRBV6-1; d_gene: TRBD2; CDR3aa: ASSEGGAGVGPVKETQY
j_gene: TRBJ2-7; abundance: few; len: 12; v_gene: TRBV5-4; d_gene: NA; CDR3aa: ASSPQGNFYEQY
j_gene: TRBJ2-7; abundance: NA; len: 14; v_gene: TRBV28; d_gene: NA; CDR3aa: ASSQMSLDSSYEQY
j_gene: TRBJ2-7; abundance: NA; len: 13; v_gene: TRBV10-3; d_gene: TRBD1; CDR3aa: AISSGTGGPYEQY
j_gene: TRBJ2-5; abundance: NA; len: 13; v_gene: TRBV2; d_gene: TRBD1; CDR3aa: ASSENRGLGETQY
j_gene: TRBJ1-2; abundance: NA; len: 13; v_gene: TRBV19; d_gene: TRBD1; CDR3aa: ATRTGAGGNSVYT
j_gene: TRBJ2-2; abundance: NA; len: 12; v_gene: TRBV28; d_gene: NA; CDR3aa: ASSWGMGAGELF
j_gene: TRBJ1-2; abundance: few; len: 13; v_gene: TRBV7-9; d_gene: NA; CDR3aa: SSSYRWEGGYGYT
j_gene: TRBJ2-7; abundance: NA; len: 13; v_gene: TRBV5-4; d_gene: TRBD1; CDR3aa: ASSLTGTAHYEQY
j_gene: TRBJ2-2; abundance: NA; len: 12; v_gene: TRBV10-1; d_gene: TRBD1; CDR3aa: ASSRDRGTGELF
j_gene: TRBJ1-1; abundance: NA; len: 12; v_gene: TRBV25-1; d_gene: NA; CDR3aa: ASSVPGFDTEAF
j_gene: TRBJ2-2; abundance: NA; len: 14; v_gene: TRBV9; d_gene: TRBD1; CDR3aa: ASSSGTGPNTGELF
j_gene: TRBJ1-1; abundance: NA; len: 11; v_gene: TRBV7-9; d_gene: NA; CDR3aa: ASSSDGYTEAF
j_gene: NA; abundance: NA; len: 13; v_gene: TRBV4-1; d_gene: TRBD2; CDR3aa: ASSREAGGIGEQY
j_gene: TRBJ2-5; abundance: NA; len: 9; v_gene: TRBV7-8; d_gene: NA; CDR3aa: ASSFGETQY
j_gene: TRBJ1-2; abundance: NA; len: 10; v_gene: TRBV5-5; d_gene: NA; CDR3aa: ASSFSGGGYT
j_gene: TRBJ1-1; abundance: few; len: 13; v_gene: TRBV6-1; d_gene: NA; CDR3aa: ASSARQGNPTEAF
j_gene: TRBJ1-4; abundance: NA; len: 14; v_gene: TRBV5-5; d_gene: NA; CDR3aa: ASSWKQGQTNEKLF
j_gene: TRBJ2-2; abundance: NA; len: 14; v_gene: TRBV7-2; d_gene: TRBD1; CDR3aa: ASSLVMGQGPGELF
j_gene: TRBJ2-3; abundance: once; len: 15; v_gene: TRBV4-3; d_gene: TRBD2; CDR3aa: ASSQEVGGFSTDTQY
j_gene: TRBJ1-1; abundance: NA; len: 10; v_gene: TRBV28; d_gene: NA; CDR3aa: ASSFGGSEAF
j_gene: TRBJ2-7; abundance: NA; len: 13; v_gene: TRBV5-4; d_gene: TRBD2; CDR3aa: ASREELAGVGEQY
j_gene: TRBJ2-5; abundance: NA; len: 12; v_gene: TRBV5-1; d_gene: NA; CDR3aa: ASSLGLGEETQY
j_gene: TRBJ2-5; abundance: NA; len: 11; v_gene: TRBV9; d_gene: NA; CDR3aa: ASSVAREETQY
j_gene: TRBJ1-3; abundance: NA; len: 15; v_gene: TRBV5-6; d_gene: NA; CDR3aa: ASSFYLTGYSGNTIY
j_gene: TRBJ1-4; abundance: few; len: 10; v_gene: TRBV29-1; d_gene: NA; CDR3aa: SVVQPGEKLF
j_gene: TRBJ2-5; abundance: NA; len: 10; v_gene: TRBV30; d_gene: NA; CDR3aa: AWSVRGETQY
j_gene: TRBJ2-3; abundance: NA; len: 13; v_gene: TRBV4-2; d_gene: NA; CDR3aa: ASSQEAGQADTQY
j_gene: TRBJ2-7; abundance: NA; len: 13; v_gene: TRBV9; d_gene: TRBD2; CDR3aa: ASSPTAAGGYEQY
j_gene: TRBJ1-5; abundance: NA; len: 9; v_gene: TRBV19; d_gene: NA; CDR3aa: ASSGGLTQH
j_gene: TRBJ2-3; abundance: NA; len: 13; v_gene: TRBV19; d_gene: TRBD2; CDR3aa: ASSISGVSTDTQY
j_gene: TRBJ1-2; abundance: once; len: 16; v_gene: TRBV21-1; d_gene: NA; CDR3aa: ASRHGVSGSKVGYGYT
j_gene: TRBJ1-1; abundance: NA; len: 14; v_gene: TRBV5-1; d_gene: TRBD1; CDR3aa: ASSFGTGVMNTEAF
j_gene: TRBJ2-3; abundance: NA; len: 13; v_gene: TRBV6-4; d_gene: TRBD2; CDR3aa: ASSISGGVTDTQY
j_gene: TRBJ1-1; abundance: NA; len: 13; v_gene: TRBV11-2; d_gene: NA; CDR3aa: ASSPQPSVFSEAF
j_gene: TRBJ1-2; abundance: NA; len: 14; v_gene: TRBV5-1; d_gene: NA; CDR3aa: ASTHTGVGSNYGYT
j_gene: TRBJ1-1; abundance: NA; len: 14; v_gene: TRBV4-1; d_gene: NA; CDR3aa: ASSQEAGAMNTEAF
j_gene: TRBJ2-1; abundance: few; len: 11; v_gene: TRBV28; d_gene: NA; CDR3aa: ASEGGTYNEQF
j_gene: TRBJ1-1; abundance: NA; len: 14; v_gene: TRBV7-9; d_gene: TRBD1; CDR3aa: ASRVLSGQQNTEAF
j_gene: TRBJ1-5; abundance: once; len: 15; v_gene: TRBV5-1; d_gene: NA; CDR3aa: ASRPGTGAGDNQPQH
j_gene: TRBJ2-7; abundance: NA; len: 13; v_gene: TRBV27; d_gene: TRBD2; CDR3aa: ASSLRGGSSYEQY
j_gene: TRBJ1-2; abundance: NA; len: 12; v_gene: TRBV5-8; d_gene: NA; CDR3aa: ASSFRSGNYGYT
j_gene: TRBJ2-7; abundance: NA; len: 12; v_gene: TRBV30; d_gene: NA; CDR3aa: AWNIKTYTGGQY
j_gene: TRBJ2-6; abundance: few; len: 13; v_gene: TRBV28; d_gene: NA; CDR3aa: ASSPTGSQANGLT
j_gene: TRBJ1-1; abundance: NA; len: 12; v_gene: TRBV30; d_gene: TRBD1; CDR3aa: AWRKGQGGTEAF
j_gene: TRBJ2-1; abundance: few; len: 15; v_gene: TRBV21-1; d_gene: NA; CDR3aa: ASSTRLAPTSVNEQF
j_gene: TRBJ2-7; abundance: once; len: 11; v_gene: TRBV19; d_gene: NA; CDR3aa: ASSTGQPYEQY
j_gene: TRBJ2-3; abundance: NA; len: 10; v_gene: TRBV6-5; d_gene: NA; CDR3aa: ASKQGSDTQY
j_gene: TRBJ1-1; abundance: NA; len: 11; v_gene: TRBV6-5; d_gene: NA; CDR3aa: ASREQAETRAF
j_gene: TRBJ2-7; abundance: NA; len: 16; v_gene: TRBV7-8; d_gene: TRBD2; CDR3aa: ASSPVTTSGGFSYEQY
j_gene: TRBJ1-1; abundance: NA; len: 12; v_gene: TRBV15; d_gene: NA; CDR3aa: ATSRTQGNTEAF
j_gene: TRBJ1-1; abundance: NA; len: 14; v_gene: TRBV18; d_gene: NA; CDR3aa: ASSPTLGQGYTEAF